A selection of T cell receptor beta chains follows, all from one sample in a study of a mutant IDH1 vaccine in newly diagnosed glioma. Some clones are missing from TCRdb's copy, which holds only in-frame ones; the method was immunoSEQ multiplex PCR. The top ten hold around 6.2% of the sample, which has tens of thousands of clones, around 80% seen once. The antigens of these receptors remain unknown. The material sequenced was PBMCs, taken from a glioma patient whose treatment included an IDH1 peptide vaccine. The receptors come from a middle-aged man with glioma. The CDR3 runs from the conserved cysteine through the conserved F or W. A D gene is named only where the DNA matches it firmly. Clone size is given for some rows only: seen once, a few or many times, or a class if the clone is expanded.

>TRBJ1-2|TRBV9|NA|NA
TGTGCCAGCAGCGTTGGTCCTTATGGCTACACCTTC
CASSVGPYGYTF
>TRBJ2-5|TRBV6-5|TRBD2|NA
TGTGCCAGCAGCCGCAGCGGGGAAGAGACCCAGTACTTC
CASSRSGEETQYF
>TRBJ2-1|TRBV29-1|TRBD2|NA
TGCAGCGTTGTCAGCGGGGGCTACAATGAGCAGTTCTTC
CSVVSGGYNEQFF
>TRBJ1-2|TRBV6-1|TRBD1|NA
TGTGCCAGCAGTCTGGAAGACAGGGGTAACTATGGCTACACCTTC
CASSLEDRGNYGYTF
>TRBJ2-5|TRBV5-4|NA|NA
TGTGCCAGCAGCTTGGTCGGGCCCCAAGAGACCCAGTACTTC
CASSLVGPQETQYF
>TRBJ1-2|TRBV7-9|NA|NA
TGTGCCAGCAGCTTAGATGGGTGGGGCTACACCTTC
CASSLDGWGYTF
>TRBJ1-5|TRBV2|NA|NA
TGTGCCAGCAGGCCGCGGGGGTTACAGCCCCAGCATTTT
CASRPRGLQPQHF
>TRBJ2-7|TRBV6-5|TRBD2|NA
TGTGCCAGCAGTTTGAAAACTAGCGGGGACTACGAGCAGTACTTC
CASSLKTSGDYEQYF
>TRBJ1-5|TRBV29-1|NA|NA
TGCAGCGCAAGAGACGGGAGCAATCAGCCCCAGCATTTT
CSARDGSNQPQHF
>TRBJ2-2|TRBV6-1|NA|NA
TGTGCCAGCAGCCACACCGGGGAGCTGTTTTTT
CASSHTGELFF
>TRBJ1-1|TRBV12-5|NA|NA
TGTGCTAGTGGTTTGTTAGGAATGGTCACTGAAGCTTTCTTT
CASGLLGMVTEAFF
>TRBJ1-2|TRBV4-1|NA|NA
TGCGCCAGCAGCCAAGACGGGGGCCTCTACTATGGCTACACCTTC
CASSQDGGLYYGYTF
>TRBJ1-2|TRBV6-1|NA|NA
TGTGCCAGCAGTAAGACAGGCTATGGCTACACCTTC
CASSKTGYGYTF
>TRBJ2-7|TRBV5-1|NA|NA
TGCGCCAGCAGCCCGGGAGGGACAGGGCCTACCTACGAGCAGTACTTC
CASSPGGTGPTYEQYF
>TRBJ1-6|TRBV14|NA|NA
TGTGCCAGCAGCCAAGACCCGGGAAATTCACCCCTCCACTTT
CASSQDPGNSPLHF
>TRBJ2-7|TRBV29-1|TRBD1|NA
TGCAGCGTGACAGGGGTCGGGTACGAGCAGTACTTC
CSVTGVGYEQYF
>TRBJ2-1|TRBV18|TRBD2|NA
TGTGCCAGCTCACCAAGGCAGCGGGGAGGGAATGAGCAGTTCTTC
CASSPRQRGGNEQFF
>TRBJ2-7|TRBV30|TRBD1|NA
TGTGCCTGGAGTGGAACTTACAGGGGATTGAGGTGGTCCTACGAGCAGTACTTC
CAWSGTYRGLRWSYEQYF
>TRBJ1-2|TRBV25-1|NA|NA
TGTGCCAGCAGTAACAGCCATGGCTACACCTTC
CASSNSHGYTF
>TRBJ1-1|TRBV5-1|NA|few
TGCGCCAGCAGCATAGGGGTGGGGACTGAAGCTTTCTTT
CASSIGVGTEAFF
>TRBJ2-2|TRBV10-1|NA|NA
TGCGCCAGCAGTGAGACGGGACCCCTCACCGGGGAGCTGTTTTTT
CASSETGPLTGELFF
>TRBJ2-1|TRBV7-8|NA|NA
TGTGCCAGCAGCGAATCACGACAGACCAGACTTTACAATGAGCAGTTCTTC
CASSESRQTRLYNEQFF
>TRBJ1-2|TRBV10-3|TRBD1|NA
TGTGCCATCAGTGAGGACAGGGGCCACAACTATGGCTACACCTTC
CAISEDRGHNYGYTF
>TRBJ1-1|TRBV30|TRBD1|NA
TGTGCCTGGAGTTTTGACAGGGGGATGACTGAAGCTTTCTTT
CAWSFDRGMTEAFF
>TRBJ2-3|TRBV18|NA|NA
TGTGCCAGCTCACCACCTTCTACCACAGATACGCAGTATTTT
CASSPPSTTDTQYF
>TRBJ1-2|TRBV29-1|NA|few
TGCAGCGCCCGGACGGCGAGAGGCTACACCTTC
CSARTARGYTF
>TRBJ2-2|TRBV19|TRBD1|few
TGTGCCAGTAGCAGGGGGTTCCCGAACACCGGGGAGCTGTTTTTT
CASSRGFPNTGELFF
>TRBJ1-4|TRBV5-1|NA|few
TGCGCCAGCAGCTTGGGAACGTCTAATGAAAAACTGTTTTTT
CASSLGTSNEKLFF
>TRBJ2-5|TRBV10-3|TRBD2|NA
TGTGCCATCAGTGAGGCCCCTCGGGCGGGGGGGCCAGAGACCCAGTACTTC
CAISEAPRAGGPETQYF
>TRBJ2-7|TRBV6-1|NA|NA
TGTGCCAGCAGTGAAAGGTGGGGGGACCCACGATACGAGCAGTACTTC
CASSERWGDPRYEQYF
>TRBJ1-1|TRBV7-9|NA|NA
TGTGCCAGCAGCGCACCGGGAGCCACTGAAGCTTTCTTT
CASSAPGATEAFF
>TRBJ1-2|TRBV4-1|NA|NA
TGCGCCAGCAGCCAAGGCGCCCCAGGGCCCGGCTACACCTTC
CASSQGAPGPGYTF
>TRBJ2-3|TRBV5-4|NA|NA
TGTGCCAGCAGCTTGGGACTGGCCAAATCGAGCACAGATACGCAGTATTTT
CASSLGLAKSSTDTQYF
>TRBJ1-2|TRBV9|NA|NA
TGTGCCAGCAGCCCAGAGGCCAAAGTGGATGGCTACACCTTC
CASSPEAKVDGYTF
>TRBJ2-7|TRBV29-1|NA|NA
TGCAGCGGTCAGGACAGACTAGGCTACGAGCAGTACTTC
CSGQDRLGYEQYF